The 9 T cell receptor beta chains below come from one sample, sequenced in a study of T cell changes during pregnancy in multiple sclerosis. Sequenced by immunoSEQ multiplex PCR; TCRdb stores in-frame clones only, minus some. The table has some 60,000 clones, 90% to 95% seen once. Specimen: peripheral blood, collected in the first trimester of pregnancy. The receptors were gathered from a female donor with multiple sclerosis, enrolled in a pregnancy study.

The V call is TRBV9, the J call TRBJ1-1; tentative D call: TRBD1 (5 bases). Germline V CDR1 and CDR2: SGDLS, YYNGEE. V lost 0 bases and J lost 0, with 9 bases in between. This CDR3 region has 15 residues. Here the CDR3 DNA reads TGTGCCAGCAGCGTAGAAAAAGGGGTGAACACTGAAGCTTTCTTT. Protein: CASSVEKGVNTEAFF.

V usage is TRBV7-2 and J usage is TRBJ2-3; 7 nucleotides line up with TRBD1. Trimming at V came to 3 bases and at J to 5 bases, leaving 11 bases not matched to a gene. CDR3 length equals 16 residues. CDR1 is SGHTA and CDR2 is FQGNSA in the germline V gene. The CDR3 spells CASSLGAGQVVDTQYF. As DNA, the CDR3 is TGTGCCAGCAGCTTGGGAGCCGGACAGGTTGTAGATACGCAGTATTTT.

This chain links TRBV5-1 with TRBJ2-7; 8 bases line up with TRBD2. The ends lost 0 bases at V and 3 bases at J; junction bases unmatched: 5. Germline V gives CDR1 SGHRS, CDR2 YFSETQ. The CDR3 has 15 residues. The CDR3 protein is CASSLVGRGVYEQYF. The CDR3 DNA reads TGCGCCAGCAGCTTGGTGGGGCGGGGGGTCTACGAGCAGTACTTC.

The CDR3 loop is CASNDRAPYEQYF. DNA for the CDR3: TGTGCCAGCAACGACAGGGCACCCTACGAGCAGTACTTC. The chain uses TRBV7-2 and TRBJ2-7, with TRBD1 matching 7 bases. This CDR3 spans 13 amino acids. Germline V gene data show CDR1 as SGHTA and CDR2 as FQGNSA. V trimming: 7 bases; J trimming: 2 bases; junction bases outside the gene matches: 5. Supplemented by reference TRBV7-2 and TRBJ2-7, the full variable domain reads GAGVSQSPSNKVTEKGKDVELRCDPISGHTALYWYRQSLGQGLEFLIYFQGNSAPDKSGLPSDRFSAERTGGSVSTLTIQRTQQEDSAVYLCASNDRAPYEQYFGPGTRLTVT.

The chain links TRBV29-1 to TRBJ2-2; D perhaps matches TRBD1 (6 bases). V lost 4 bases to trimming and J lost 4 bases, with 16 bases between them. Per germline, CDR1 SQVTM and CDR2 ANQGSEA. The CDR3 length is 15 residues. The CDR3, as DNA: TGCAGCGTTGGTGGGGGCGTGTTAAGCACCGGGGAGCTGTTTTTT. This codes for CSVGGGVLSTGELFF.

The chain uses TRBV9 and TRBJ2-2; D possibly corresponds to TRBD2 (6 bases). Germline lookup yields CDR1 SGDLS and CDR2 YYNGEE. With 5 bases removed from V and 0 bases from J, the gap between germline ends came to 11 bases. The CDR3 spans 15 residues. In DNA form, the CDR3 reads TGTGCCAGCAGTCCCGGGGGTCCGAACACCGGGGAGCTGTTTTTT. Its protein is CASSPGGPNTGELFF.

The chain recombines TRBV30 with TRBJ1-2, with TRBD1 matching over 8 bases. Germline CDR1 reads GTSNPN; CDR2 reads SVGIG (reference sequence). J was trimmed by 3 bases and V by 7 bases; bases with no gene match: 7. The CDR3 loop spans 13 amino acids. This chain's CDR3 is CASRQGPDYGYTF. The CDR3 DNA sequence: TGTGCCTCTAGACAGGGGCCTGACTATGGCTACACCTTC.

The genes are TRBV6-1 and TRBJ1-2; 9 bases fit TRBD1. The V and J ends lost 11 bases and 4 bases, in that order; junction bases with no gene match: 2. The germline V gene has CDR1 MNHNS and CDR2 SASEGT. The CDR3 covers 11 residues. The chain's CDR3 is CAGTGSYGYTF. CDR3 in DNA: TGTGCCGGGACAGGGTCCTATGGCTACACCTTC.

This chain uses TRBV9 with TRBJ1-2, with D tentatively TRBD1 (5 bases). The length of the CDR3 is 14 residues. Germline V lookup: CDR1 SGDLS, CDR2 YYNGEE. The V end was cut by 2 bases, the J end by 3 bases, with 11 bases between. DNA of the CDR3: TGTGCCAGCAGCGTGGGGGGTGTCGACTATGGCTACACCTTC. This encodes CASSVGGVDYGYTF.